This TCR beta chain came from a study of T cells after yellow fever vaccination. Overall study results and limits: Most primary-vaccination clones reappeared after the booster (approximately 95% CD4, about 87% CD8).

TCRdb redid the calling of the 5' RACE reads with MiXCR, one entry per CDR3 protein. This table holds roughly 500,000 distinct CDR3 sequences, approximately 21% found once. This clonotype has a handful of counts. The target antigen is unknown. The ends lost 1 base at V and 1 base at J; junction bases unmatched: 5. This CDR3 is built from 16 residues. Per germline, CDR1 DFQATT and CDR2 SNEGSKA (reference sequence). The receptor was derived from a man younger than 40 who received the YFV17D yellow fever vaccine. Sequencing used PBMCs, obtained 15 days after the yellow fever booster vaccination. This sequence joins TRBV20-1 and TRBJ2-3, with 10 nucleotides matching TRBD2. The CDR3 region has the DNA TGCAGTGCTAGAGTAGCTAGCGGGAGCCGCACAGATACGCAGTATTTT. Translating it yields CSARVASGSRTDTQYF.